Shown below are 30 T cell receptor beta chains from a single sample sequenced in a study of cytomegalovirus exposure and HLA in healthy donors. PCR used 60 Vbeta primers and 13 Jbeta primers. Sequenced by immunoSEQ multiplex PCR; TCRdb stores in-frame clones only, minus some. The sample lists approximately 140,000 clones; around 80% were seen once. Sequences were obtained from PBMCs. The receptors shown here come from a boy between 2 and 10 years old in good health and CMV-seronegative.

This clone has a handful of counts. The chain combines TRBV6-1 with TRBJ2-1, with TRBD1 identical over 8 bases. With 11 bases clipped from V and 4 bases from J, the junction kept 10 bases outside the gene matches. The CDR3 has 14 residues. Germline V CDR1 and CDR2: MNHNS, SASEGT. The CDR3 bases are TGTGCCCGCACAGACGGGACAGGTTACAATGAGCAGTTCTTC. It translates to CARTDGTGYNEQFF.

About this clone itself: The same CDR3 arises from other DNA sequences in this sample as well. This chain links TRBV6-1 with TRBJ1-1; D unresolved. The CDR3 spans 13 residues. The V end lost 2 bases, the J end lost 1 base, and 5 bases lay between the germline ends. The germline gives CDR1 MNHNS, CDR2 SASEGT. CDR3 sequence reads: CASSERENTEAFF. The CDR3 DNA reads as TGTGCCAGCAGTGAACGGGAGAACACTGAAGCTTTCTTT.

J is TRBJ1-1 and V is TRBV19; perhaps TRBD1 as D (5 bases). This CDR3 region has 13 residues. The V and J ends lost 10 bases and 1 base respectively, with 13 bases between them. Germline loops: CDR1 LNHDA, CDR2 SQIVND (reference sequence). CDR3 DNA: TGTGCCACAAGATTGACAGCGAACACTGAAGCTTTCTTT. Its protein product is CATRLTANTEAFF.

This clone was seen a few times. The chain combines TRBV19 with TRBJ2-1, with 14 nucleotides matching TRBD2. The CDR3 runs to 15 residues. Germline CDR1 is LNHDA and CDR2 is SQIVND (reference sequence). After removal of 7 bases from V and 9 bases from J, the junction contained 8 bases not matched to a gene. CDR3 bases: TGTGCCAGTAACGAAGGGACTAGCGGGAGCGCTGAGCAGTTCTTC. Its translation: CASNEGTSGSAEQFF.

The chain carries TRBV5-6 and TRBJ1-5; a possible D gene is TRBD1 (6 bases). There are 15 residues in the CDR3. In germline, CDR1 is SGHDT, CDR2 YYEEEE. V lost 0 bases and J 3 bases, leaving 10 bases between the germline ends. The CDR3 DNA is TGTGCCAGCAGCTTGGGACAGGCCCTCAATCAGCCCCAGCATTTT. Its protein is CASSLGQALNQPQHF.

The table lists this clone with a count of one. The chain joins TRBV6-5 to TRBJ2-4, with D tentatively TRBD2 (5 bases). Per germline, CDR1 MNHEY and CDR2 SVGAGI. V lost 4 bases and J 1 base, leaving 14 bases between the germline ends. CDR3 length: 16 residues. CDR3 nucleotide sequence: TGTGCCAGCAGTTTTGGACTGATCCTTGCCAAAAACATTCAGTACTTC. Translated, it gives CASSFGLILAKNIQYF.

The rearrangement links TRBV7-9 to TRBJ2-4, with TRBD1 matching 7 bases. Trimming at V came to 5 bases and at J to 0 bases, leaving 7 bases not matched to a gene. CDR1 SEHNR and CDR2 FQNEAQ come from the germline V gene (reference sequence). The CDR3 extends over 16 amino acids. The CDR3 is CASSTRTGIAKNIQYF. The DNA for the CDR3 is TGTGCCAGCAGCACCCGGACAGGCATAGCCAAAAACATTCAGTACTTC.

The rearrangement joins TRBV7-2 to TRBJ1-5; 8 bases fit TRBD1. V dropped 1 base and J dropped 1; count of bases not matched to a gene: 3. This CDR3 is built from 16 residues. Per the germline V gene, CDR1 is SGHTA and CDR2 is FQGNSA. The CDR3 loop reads CASSLGGQGSNQPQHF. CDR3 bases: TGTGCCAGCAGCTTAGGCGGACAGGGAAGCAATCAGCCCCAGCATTTT. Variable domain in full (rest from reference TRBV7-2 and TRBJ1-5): GAGVSQSPSNKVTEKGKDVELRCDPISGHTALYWYRQSLGQGLEFLIYFQGNSAPDKSGLPSDRFSAERTGGSVSTLTIQRTQQEDSAVYLCASSLGGQGSNQPQHFGDGTRLSIL.

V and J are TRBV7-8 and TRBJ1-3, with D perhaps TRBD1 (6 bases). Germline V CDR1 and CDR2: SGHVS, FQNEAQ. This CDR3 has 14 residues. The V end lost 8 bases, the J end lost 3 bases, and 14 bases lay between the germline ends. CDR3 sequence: CASGATGSGNTIYF. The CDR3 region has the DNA TGTGCCAGCGGAGCGACAGGTAGTGGAAACACCATATATTTT.

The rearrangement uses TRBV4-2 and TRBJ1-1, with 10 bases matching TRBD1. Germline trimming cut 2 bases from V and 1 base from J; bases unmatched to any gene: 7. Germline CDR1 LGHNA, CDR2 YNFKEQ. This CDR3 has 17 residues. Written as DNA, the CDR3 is TGTGCCAGCAGCCAACGGGACAGGGGATCTCAGAACACTGAAGCTTTCTTT. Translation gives CASSQRDRGSQNTEAFF.

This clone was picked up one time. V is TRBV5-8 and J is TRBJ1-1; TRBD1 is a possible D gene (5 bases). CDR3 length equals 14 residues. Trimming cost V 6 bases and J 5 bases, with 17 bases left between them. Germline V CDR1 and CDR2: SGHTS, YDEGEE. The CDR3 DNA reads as TGTGCCAGCACCATTGGGGGGGTTAATACTGAAGCTTTCTTT. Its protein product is CASTIGGVNTEAFF.

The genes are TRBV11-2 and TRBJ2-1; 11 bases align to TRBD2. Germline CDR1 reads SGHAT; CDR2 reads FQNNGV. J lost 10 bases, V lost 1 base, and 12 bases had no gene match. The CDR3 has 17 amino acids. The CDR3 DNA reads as TGTGCCAGCAGCTTAGTCGCCCCGAGTAGCGGGAGGGACGAGCAGTTCTTC. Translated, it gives CASSLVAPSSGRDEQFF.

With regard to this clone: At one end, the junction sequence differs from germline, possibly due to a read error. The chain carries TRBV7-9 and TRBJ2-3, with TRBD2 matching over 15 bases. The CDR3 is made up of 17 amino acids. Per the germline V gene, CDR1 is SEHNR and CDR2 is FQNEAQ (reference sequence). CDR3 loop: CSSSLGLAGGRTDTQYF. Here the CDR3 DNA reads TGTTCCAGCAGCTTAGGACTAGCGGGGGGGCGCACAGATACGCAGTATTTT.

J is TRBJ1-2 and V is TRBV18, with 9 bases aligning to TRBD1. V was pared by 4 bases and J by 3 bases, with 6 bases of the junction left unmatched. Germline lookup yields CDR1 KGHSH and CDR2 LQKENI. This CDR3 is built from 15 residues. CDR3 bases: TGTGCCAGCTCACTAACAGGGGGCAAGGACTATGGCTACACCTTC. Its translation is CASSLTGGKDYGYTF.

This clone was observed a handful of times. The CDR3 here is CAWNLGQGNTEAFF. The CDR3 DNA reads as TGTGCCTGGAACCTGGGACAGGGGAACACTGAAGCTTTCTTT. This chain connects TRBV30 to TRBJ1-1, with 9 nucleotides matching TRBD1. The V segment lost 4 bases and the J segment 1 base; nucleotides outside the gene matches: 4. Germline CDR1 is GTSNPN and CDR2 is SVGIG (reference sequence). This CDR3 is built from 14 residues.

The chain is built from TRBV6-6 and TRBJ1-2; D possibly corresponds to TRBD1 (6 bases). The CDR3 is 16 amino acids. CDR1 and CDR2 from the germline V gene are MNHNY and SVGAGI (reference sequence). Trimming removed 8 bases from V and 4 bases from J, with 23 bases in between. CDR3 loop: CASSGGRVVLAYGYTF. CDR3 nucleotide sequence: TGTGCCAGCTCTGGGGGCAGGGTTGTTTTAGCCTATGGCTACACCTTC.

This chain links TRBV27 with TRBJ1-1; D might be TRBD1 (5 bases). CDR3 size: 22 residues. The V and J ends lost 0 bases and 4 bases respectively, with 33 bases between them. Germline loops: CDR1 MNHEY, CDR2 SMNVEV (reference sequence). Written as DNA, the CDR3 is TGTGCCAGCAGTTTATCCGCCAGCCCGGGGGGTCAGGGTTTTGTCTGGGGCACTGAAGCTTTCTTT. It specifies CASSLSASPGGQGFVWGTEAFF.

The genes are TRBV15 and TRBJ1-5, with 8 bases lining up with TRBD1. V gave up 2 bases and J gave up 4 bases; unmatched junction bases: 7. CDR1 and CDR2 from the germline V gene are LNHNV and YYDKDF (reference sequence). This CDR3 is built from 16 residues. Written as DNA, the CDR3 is TGTGCCACCAGCAGAACCGGGACAGGAGGAAATCAGCCCCAGCATTTT. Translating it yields CATSRTGTGGNQPQHF. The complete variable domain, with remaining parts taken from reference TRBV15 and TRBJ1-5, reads DAMVIQNPRYQVTQFGKPVTLSCSQTLNHNVMYWYQQKSSQAPKLLFHYYDKDFNNEADTPDNFQSRRPNTSFCFLDIRSPGLGDTAMYLCATSRTGTGGNQPQHFGDGTRLSIL.

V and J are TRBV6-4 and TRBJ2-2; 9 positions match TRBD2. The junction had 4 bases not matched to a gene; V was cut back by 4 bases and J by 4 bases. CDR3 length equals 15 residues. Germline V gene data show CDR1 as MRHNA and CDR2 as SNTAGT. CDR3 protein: CASSASGGLTGELFF. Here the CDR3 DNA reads TGTGCCAGCAGTGCGAGCGGGGGGCTCACCGGGGAGCTGTTTTTT.

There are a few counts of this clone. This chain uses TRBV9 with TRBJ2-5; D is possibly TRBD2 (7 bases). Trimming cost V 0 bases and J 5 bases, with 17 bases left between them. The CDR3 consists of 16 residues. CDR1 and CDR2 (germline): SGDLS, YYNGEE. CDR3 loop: CASSVGGGGAGETQYF. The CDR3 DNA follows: TGTGCCAGCAGCGTAGGAGGTGGGGGGGCAGGGGAGACCCAGTACTTC.

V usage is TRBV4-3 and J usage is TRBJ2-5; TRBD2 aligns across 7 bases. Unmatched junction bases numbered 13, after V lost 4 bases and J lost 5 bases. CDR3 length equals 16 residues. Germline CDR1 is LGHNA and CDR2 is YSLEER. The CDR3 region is CASSLQGSGGGETQYF. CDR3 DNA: TGCGCCAGCAGCCTCCAAGGGTCGGGGGGAGGGGAGACCCAGTACTTC.

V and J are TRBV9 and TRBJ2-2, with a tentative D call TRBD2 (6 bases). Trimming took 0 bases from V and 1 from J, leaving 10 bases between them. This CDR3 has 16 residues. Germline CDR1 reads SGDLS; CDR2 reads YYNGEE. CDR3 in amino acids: CASSVVAGLNTGELFF. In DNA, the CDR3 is TGTGCCAGCAGCGTAGTCGCGGGACTGAACACCGGGGAGCTGTTTTTT.

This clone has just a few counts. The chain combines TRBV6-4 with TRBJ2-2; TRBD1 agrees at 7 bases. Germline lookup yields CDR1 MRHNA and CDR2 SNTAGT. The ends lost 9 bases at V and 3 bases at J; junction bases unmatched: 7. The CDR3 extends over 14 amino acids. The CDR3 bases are TGTGCCAGTAAGACTGGACAGGACACCGGGGAGCTGTTTTTT. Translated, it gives CASKTGQDTGELFF.

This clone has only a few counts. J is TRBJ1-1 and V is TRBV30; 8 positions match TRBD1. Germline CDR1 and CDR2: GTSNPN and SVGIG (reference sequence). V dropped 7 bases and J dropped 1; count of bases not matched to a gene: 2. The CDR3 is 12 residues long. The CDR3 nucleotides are TGTGCCTCCGGACAGGGGAACACTGAAGCTTTCTTT. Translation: CASGQGNTEAFF.

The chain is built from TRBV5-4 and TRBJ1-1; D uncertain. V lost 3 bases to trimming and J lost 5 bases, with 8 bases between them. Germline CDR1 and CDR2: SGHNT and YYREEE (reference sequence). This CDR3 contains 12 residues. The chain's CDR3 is CASSSLRTEAFF. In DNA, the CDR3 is TGTGCCAGCAGCTCCCTGAGGACTGAAGCTTTCTTT.

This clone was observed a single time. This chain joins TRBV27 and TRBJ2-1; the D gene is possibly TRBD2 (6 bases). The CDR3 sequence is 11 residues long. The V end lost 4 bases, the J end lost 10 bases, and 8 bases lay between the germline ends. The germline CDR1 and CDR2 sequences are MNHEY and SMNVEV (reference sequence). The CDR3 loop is CASSSGGEQFF. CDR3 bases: TGTGCCAGCAGTTCCGGGGGAGAGCAGTTCTTC.

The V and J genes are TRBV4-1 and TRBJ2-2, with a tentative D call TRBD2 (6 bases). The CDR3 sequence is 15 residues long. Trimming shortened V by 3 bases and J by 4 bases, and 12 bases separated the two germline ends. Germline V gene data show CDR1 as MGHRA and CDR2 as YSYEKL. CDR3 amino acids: CASSQGGGTTGELFF. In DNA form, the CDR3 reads TGCGCCAGCAGCCAGGGTGGGGGGACCACCGGGGAGCTGTTTTTT.

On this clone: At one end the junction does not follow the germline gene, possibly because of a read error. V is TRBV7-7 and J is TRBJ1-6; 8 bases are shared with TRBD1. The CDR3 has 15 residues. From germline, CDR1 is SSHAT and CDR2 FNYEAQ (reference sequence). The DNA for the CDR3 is TGTGCTAGCAGCTTAGATCCGACAGGGGATTCACCCCTCCACTTT. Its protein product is CASSLDPTGDSPLHF.

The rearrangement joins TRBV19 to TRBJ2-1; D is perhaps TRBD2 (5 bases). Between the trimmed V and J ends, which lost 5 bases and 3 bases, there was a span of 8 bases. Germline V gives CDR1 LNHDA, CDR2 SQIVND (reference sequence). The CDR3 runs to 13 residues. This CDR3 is CASSWRIYNEQFF. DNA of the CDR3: TGTGCCAGTAGTTGGAGGATCTACAATGAGCAGTTCTTC.

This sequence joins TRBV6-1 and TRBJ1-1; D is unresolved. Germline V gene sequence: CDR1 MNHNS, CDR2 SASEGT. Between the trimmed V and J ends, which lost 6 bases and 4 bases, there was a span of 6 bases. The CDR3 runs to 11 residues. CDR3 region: CASRTATEAFF. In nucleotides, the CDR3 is TGTGCCAGCAGAACAGCCACTGAAGCTTTCTTT.